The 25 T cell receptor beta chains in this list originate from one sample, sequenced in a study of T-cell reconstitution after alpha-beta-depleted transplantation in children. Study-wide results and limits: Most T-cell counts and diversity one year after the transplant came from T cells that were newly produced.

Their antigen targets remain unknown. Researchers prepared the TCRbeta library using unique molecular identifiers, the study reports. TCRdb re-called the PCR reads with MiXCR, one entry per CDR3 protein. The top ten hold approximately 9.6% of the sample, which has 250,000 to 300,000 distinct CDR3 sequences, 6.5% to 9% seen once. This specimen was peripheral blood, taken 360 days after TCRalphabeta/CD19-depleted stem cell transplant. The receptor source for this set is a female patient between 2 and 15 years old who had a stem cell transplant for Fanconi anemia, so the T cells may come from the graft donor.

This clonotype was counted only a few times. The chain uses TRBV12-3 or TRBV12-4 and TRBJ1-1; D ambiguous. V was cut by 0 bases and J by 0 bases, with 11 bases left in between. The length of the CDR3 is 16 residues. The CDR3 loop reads CASSLARRLLNTEAFF. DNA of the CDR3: TGTGCCAGCAGTTTAGCCCGCAGGCTCCTGAACACTGAAGCTTTCTTT.

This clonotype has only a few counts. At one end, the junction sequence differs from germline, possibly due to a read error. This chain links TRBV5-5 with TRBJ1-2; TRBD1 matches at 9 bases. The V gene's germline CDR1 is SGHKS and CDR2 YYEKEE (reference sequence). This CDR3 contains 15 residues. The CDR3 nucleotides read TGTGCCAGCAGTTTGGGACAGGGCGCTAACTATGGCTACACCTTC. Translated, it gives CASSLGQGANYGYTF.

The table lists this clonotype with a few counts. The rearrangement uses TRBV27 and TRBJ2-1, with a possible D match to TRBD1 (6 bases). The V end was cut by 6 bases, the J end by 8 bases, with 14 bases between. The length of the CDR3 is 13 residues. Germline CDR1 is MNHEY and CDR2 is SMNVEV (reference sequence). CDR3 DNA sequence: TGTGCCAGCAGGTACAGGGTTGGGGATGAGCAGTTCTTC. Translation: CASRYRVGDEQFF.

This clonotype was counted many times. The CDR3 DNA follows: TGTGCCAGCAGCCGACTCTGGACAGGGACCAACACCGGGGAGCTGTTTTTT. Its protein is CASSRLWTGTNTGELFF. The chain carries TRBV6-1 and TRBJ2-2; 8 bases are shared with TRBD1. The CDR3 is 17 amino acids. Germline lookup yields CDR1 MNHNS and CDR2 SASEGT. V was clipped by 6 bases and J by 2 bases; unmatched bases: 11.

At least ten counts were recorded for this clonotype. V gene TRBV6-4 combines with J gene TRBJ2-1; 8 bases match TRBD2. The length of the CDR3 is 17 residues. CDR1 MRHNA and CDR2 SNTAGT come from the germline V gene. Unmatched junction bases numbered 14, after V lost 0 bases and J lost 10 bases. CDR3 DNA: TGTGCCAGCAGTGACTCATCGACTAGCGTGTTGGGGTGGGAGCAGTTCTTC. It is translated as CASSDSSTSVLGWEQFF.

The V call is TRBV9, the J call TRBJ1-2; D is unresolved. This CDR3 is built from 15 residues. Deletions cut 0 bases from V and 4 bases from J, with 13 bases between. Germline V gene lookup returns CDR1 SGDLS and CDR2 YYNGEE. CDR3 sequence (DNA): TGTGCCAGCAGCGTAGATGCGGGAGCGATCTATGGCTACACCTTC. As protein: CASSVDAGAIYGYTF.

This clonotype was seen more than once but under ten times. The DNA for the CDR3 is TGTGCCAGCAGCCCCGGGGATGCGGGGAAAGAGACCCAGTACTTC. Residues: CASSPGDAGKETQYF. This chain uses TRBV11-2 with TRBJ2-5; D may be TRBD2 (6 bases). The CDR3 has 15 amino acids. Trimming left V 5 bases short and J 3 bases short, with 16 bases between. Per the germline V gene, CDR1 is SGHAT and CDR2 is FQNNGV.

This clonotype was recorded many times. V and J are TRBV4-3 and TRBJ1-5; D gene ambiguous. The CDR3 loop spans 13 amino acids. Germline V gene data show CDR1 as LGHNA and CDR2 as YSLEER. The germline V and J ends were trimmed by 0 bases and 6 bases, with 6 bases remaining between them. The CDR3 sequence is CASSQELPQPQHF. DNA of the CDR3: TGCGCCAGCAGCCAAGAACTACCTCAGCCCCAGCATTTT.

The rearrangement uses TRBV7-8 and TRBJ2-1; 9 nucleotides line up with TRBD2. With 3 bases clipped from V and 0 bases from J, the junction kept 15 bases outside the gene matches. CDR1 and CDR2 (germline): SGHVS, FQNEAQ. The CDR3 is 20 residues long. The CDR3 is CASSFSTVAGDNSSYNEQFF. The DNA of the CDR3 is TGTGCCAGCAGCTTTTCAACTGTAGCGGGGGACAATAGCTCCTACAATGAGCAGTTCTTC.

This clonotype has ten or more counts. CDR3 region: CASSVDHALNIQYF. In DNA form, the CDR3 reads TGTGCCAGCAGCGTAGATCATGCCCTAAACATTCAGTACTTC. The chain employs TRBV9 and TRBJ2-4; the D is unclear. Germline V gives CDR1 SGDLS, CDR2 YYNGEE. The CDR3 loop spans 14 amino acids. Trimming shortened V by 0 bases and J by 6 bases, and 10 bases separated the two germline ends.

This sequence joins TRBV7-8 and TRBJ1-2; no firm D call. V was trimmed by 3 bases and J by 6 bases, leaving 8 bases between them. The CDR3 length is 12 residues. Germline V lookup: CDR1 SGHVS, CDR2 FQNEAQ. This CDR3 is CASSFTDHGYTF. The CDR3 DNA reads TGTGCCAGCAGCTTTACAGACCATGGCTACACCTTC.

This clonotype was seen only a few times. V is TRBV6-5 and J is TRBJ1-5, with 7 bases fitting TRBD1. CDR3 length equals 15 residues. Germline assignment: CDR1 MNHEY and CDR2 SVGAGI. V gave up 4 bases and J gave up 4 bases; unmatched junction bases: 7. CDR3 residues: CASSSIQGGNQPQHF. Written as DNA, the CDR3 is TGTGCCAGCAGTTCGATCCAGGGGGGGAATCAGCCCCAGCATTTT.

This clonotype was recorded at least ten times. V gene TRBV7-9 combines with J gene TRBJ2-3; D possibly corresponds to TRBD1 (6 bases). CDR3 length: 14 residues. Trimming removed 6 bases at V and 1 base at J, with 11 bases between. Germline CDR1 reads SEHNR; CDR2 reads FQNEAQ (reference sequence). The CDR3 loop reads CASRRGIGTDTQYF. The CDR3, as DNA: TGTGCCAGCAGAAGGGGGATTGGCACAGATACGCAGTATTTT.

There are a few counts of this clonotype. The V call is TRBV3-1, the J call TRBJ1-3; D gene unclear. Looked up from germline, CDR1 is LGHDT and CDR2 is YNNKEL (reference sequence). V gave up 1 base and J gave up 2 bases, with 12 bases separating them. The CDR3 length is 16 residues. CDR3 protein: CASSQVRSITGNTIYF. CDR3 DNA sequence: TGTGCCAGCAGCCAAGTTAGGTCCATCACTGGAAACACCATATATTTT.

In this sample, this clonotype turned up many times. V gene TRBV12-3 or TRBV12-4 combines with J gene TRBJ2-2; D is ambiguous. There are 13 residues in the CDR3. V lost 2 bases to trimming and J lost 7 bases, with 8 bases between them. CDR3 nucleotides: TGTGCCAGCAGTTTAATTGGGCACGGGGAGCTGTTTTTT. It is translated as CASSLIGHGELFF.

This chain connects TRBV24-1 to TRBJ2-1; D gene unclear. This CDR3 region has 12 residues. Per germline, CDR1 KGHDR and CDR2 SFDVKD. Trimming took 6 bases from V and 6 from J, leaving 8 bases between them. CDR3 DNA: TGTGCCACCAGTTACAGTTCCAATGAGCAGTTCTTC. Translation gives CATSYSSNEQFF.

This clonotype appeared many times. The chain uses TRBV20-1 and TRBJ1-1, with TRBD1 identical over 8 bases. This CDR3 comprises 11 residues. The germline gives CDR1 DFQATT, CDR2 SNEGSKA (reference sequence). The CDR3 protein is CRSQGAGEAFF. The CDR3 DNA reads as TGCAGGTCTCAGGGGGCGGGTGAAGCTTTCTTT.

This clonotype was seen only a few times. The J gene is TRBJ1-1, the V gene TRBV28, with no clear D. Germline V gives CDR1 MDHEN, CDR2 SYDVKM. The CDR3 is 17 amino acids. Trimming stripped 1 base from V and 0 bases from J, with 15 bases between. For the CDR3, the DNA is TGTGCCAGCAGTTTATTAGCGAGTTCGGACTTGAACACTGAAGCTTTCTTT. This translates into CASSLLASSDLNTEAFF.

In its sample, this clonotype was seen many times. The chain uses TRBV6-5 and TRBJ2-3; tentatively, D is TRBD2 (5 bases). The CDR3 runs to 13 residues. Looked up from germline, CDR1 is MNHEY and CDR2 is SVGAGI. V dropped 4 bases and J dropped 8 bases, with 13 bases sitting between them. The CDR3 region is CASSLGGEATQYF. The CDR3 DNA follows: TGTGCCAGCAGTTTAGGAGGAGAGGCTACGCAGTATTTT.

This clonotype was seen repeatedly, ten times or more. Here the CDR3 reads CASSLVSGTHNEQFF. The CDR3, as DNA: TGTGCCAGCAGCTTAGTGTCGGGAACCCACAATGAGCAGTTCTTC. This sequence joins TRBV7-9 and TRBJ2-1, with D possibly matching TRBD2 (5 bases). There are 15 residues in the CDR3. Trimming cost V 1 base and J 5 bases, with 12 bases left between them. In germline, CDR1 is SEHNR, CDR2 FQNEAQ (reference sequence).

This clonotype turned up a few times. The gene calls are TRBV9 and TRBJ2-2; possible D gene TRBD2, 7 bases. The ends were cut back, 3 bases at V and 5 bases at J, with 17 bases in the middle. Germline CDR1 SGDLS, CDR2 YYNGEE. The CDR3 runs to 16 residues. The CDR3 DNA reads TGTGCCAGCAGCGGGGGGGGGACATACGTAACCGGGGAGCTGTTTTTT. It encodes CASSGGGTYVTGELFF.

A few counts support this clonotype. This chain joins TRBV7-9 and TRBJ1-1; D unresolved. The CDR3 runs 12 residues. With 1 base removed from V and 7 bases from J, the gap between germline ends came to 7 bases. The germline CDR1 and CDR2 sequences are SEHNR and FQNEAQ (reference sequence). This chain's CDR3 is CASSLEQFEAFF. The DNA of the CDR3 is TGTGCCAGCAGCTTAGAGCAGTTTGAAGCTTTCTTT.

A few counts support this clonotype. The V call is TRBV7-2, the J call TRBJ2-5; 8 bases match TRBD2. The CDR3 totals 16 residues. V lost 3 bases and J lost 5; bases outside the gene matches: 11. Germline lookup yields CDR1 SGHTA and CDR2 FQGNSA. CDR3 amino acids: CASSFLVGGALETQYF. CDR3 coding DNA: TGTGCCAGCAGCTTTCTGGTCGGGGGGGCCTTGGAGACCCAGTACTTC.

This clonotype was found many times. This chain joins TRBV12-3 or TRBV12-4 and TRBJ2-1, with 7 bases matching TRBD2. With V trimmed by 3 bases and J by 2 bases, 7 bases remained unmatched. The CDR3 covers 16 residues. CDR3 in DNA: TGTGCCAGCAGTTTGGCCCTAGCGGACCCCTACAATGAGCAGTTCTTC. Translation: CASSLALADPYNEQFF.

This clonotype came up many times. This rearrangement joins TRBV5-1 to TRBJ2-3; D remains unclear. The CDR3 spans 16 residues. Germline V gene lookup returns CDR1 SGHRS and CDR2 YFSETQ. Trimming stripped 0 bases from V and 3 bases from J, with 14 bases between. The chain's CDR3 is CASSLESGLGTDTQYF. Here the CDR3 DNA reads TGCGCCAGCAGCTTGGAGTCAGGCCTTGGGACAGATACGCAGTATTTT.